The 23 T cell receptor beta chains below all came from one sample that was sequenced in a study of Graves' ophthalmopathy and Graves' hyperthyroidism. RNA served as the template for amplifying TCR beta CDR3 regions. RT-PCR in the first round used HTBI primers; a second-round multiplex PCR followed. TCRdb redid the calling of the multiplex PCR reads with MiXCR, one entry per CDR3 protein. The sample has 200,000 to 250,000 distinct CDR3 sequences; roughly 21% are singletons. The specimen sequenced was peripheral blood. The receptors were sampled from a woman in her fifties or sixties with Graves' ophthalmopathy.

This clonotype was observed at least ten times. The V call is TRBV28, the J call TRBJ2-2, with 7 bases matching TRBD1. This CDR3 spans 13 amino acids. CDR1 is MDHEN, CDR2 SYDVKM, per germline. V shed 10 bases and J 1 base; nucleotides not matched to a gene: 3. CDR3 nucleotides: TGTGCCACACAGGGGTGGAACACCGGGGAGCTGTTTTTT. Its protein product is CATQGWNTGELFF. The variable domain in full, completed from reference TRBV28 and TRBJ2-2, reads DVKVTQSSRYLVKRTGEKVFLECVQDMDHENMFWYRQDPGLGLRLIYFSYDVKMKEKGDIPEGYSVSREKKERFSLILESASTNQTSMYLCATQGWNTGELFFGEGSRLTVL.

This clonotype was seen only a few times. The chain combines TRBV5-1 with TRBJ2-1; maybe TRBD2 (7 bases). The CDR3 loop spans 15 amino acids. The germline gives CDR1 SGHRS, CDR2 YFSETQ. V was pared by 1 base and J by 12 bases, with 20 bases between. DNA of the CDR3: TGCGCCAGCAGCTTGATCCGGGGGGCGTCAAACACGCAGTTCTTC. The encoded protein is CASSLIRGASNTQFF.

This clonotype was seen ten or more times. The rearrangement links TRBV12-5 to TRBJ2-2; 9 bases match TRBD1. This CDR3 contains 16 residues. Germline-derived CDR1 and CDR2 are LGHNT and FRNRAP. Unmatched junction bases numbered 13, after V lost 7 bases and J lost 7 bases. The CDR3 loop is CASAPPNRGLNGELFF. Here the CDR3 DNA reads TGTGCTAGTGCCCCCCCTAACAGGGGGCTCAACGGGGAGCTGTTTTTT.

The table lists this clonotype with many counts. The J gene is TRBJ2-5, the V gene TRBV10-2, with D unclear. Trimming pared 9 bases from V and 5 bases from J, leaving 10 bases between. CDR1 is WSHSY, CDR2 SAAADI, per germline. The CDR3 runs 11 residues. CDR3 in amino acids: CASQRQETQYF. As DNA, the CDR3 is TGCGCCAGTCAGAGGCAGGAGACCCAGTACTTC.

V and J are TRBV15 and TRBJ2-7; D is unclear. The germline CDR1 and CDR2 sequences are LNHNV and YYDKDF (reference sequence). Trimming took 0 bases from V and 2 from J, leaving 11 bases between them. The CDR3 has 15 amino acids. The CDR3 coding sequence is TGTGCCACCAGCAGAGATCAAGGAAGGACCTACGAGCAGTACTTC. It specifies CATSRDQGRTYEQYF.

Many counts were recorded for this clonotype. The CDR3 here is CASSIVAAATGELFF. The CDR3 coding sequence is TGTGCCAGTAGTATAGTTGCGGCAGCCACCGGGGAGCTGTTTTTT. The J gene is TRBJ2-2, the V gene TRBV19; D uncertain. The CDR3 has 15 residues. Germline assignment: CDR1 LNHDA and CDR2 SQIVND (reference sequence). V shed 1 base and J shed 4 bases, with 10 bases lying between them.

This clonotype occurred many times. The rearrangement joins TRBV9 to TRBJ2-7, with 9 bases matching TRBD2. Trimming took 4 bases from V and 2 from J; bases not matched to a gene: 7. The CDR3 has 15 amino acids. From germline, CDR1 is SGDLS and CDR2 YYNGEE. The CDR3 coding sequence is TGTGCCAGCAGCCCCCTAGCGGGAAAAACCTACGAGCAGTACTTC. This codes for CASSPLAGKTYEQYF. Complete variable domain (other parts from reference TRBV9 and TRBJ2-7): DSGVTQTPKHLITATGQRVTLRCSPRSGDLSVYWYQQSLDQGLQFLIQYYNGEERAKGNILERFSAQQFPDLHSELNLSSLELGDSALYFCASSPLAGKTYEQYFGPGTRLTVT.

The chain has TRBV11-2 and TRBJ1-2; TRBD1 aligns across 12 bases. The length of the CDR3 is 15 residues. With 0 bases clipped from V and 7 bases from J, the junction kept 3 bases outside the gene matches. The V gene's germline CDR1 is SGHAT and CDR2 FQNNGV. CDR3 in amino acids: CASSLEGQGASGYTF. As DNA, the CDR3 is TGTGCCAGCAGCTTAGAGGGACAGGGGGCGAGTGGCTACACCTTC.

The sample holds many counts of this clonotype. The gene calls are TRBV20-1 and TRBJ2-5; a possible D gene is TRBD1 (7 bases). V was shortened by 3 bases and J by 9 bases, with 23 bases between the two germline ends. The CDR3 sequence is 15 residues long. CDR1 is DFQATT and CDR2 is SNEGSKA in the germline V gene (reference sequence). The CDR3 coding sequence is TGCAGTGCTAGGAAACCAGGACAGGCCGGAGGGGCCCAGTACTTC. It translates to CSARKPGQAGGAQYF.

This clonotype was seen ten or more times. The rearrangement links TRBV27 to TRBJ2-7; D not certain. This CDR3 comprises 15 residues. Trimming cost V 10 bases and J 12 bases, with 31 bases left between them. From germline, CDR1 is MNHEY and CDR2 SMNVEV (reference sequence). Written as DNA, the CDR3 is TGTGCCACCACCGCTTCCCACTCGACTCGCTCCGAGGTGTACTTC. This translates into CATTASHSTRSEVYF.

This chain uses TRBV6-1 with TRBJ2-7; TRBD1 is a possible D gene (7 bases). The CDR3 covers 14 residues. The germline V and J ends were trimmed by 3 bases and 6 bases, with 15 bases remaining between them. Germline V lookup: CDR1 MNHNS, CDR2 SASEGT. The CDR3 loop reads CASSEGRGALEQYF. The CDR3 DNA reads as TGTGCCAGCAGTGAGGGCAGGGGGGCGCTCGAGCAGTACTTC.

This clonotype has ten or more counts. The rearrangement links TRBV18 to TRBJ1-1, with a possible D match to TRBD1 (5 bases). With 2 bases removed from V and 4 bases from J, the gap between germline ends came to 17 bases. Germline-derived CDR1 and CDR2 are KGHSH and LQKENI. This CDR3 spans 16 amino acids. The CDR3 sequence: CASSPGGILRGTEAFF. CDR3 sequence (DNA): TGTGCCAGCTCACCAGGGGGTATCCTTAGGGGCACTGAAGCTTTCTTT.

This clonotype has a count of ten or more. The rearrangement joins TRBV6-2 or TRBV6-3 to TRBJ2-1; D unclear. Deletions cut 7 bases from V and 2 bases from J, with 3 bases between. The CDR3 covers 11 residues. The germline V gene encodes CDR1 MNHEY and CDR2 SVGEGT. CDR3 amino acids: CASTAYNEQFF. CDR3 nucleotides: TGTGCCAGCACCGCCTACAATGAGCAGTTCTTC.

This clonotype was recorded at least ten times. The gene calls are TRBV6-1 and TRBJ1-1, with a possible D match to TRBD1 (6 bases). Trimming stripped 6 bases from V and 10 bases from J, with 9 bases between. This CDR3 is 10 amino acids long. CDR1 and CDR2 from the germline V gene are MNHNS and SASEGT. The CDR3 sequence: CASRQGLAFF. The CDR3 DNA reads TGTGCCAGCAGGCAGGGGCTAGCTTTCTTT.

This clonotype was detected many times. The chain is built from TRBV18 and TRBJ1-1; TRBD1 matches at 10 bases. V gave up 3 bases and J gave up 4 bases; unmatched junction bases: 2. CDR1 is KGHSH and CDR2 is LQKENI in the germline V gene. The CDR3 is 14 amino acids. The CDR3 loop reads CASSPGQGLTEAFF. CDR3 bases: TGTGCCAGCTCACCGGGACAGGGGCTCACTGAAGCTTTCTTT.

The chain is built from TRBV12-3 or TRBV12-4 and TRBJ1-1, with D perhaps matching TRBD1 (5 bases). The CDR3 sequence is 15 residues long. Trimming stripped 5 bases from V and 4 bases from J, with 17 bases between. CDR3 loop: CASSIRDGSVTEAFF. DNA for the CDR3: TGTGCCAGCAGTATCAGGGACGGATCGGTCACTGAAGCTTTCTTT.

The CDR3 DNA is TGCAGTGCTAGCCCAGGTGGTAGCGGGAGCACAGATACGCAGTATTTT. Translation gives CSASPGGSGSTDTQYF. V and J are TRBV20-1 and TRBJ2-3, with 7 bases fitting TRBD2. The CDR3 has 16 residues. V was pared by 3 bases and J by 0 bases, with 9 bases of the junction left unmatched. CDR1 DFQATT and CDR2 SNEGSKA come from the germline V gene (reference sequence).

The rearrangement uses TRBV2 and TRBJ1-1, with no clear D. Germline V gene sequence: CDR1 SNHLY, CDR2 FYNNEI. V lost 4 bases and J 7 bases, leaving 7 bases between the germline ends. The CDR3 length is 11 residues. CDR3 sequence reads: CASSGPHEAFF. The CDR3 DNA is TGTGCCAGCAGTGGACCGCATGAAGCTTTCTTT. Variable domain in full (rest from reference TRBV2 and TRBJ1-1): EPEVTQTPSHQVTQMGQEVILRCVPISNHLYFYWYRQILGQKVEFLVSFYNNEISEKSEIFDDQFSVERPDGSNFTLKIRSTKLEDSAMYFCASSGPHEAFFGQGTRLTVV.

This clonotype has a count of ten or more. V gene TRBV24-1 combines with J gene TRBJ2-7; 8 nucleotides match TRBD2. The trim removed 6 bases at V and 2 bases at J, leaving 5 bases unmatched. CDR3 length: 14 amino acids. Germline assignment: CDR1 KGHDR and CDR2 SFDVKD. The CDR3 protein is CATSWAGGTYEQYF. The DNA for the CDR3 is TGTGCCACCAGTTGGGCGGGAGGTACCTACGAGCAGTACTTC.

This clonotype has more than one count but fewer than ten. CDR3 in amino acids: CSVEGGMNTEAFF. The CDR3 DNA follows: TGCAGCGTTGAGGGGGGAATGAACACTGAAGCTTTCTTT. The chain employs TRBV29-1 and TRBJ1-1; D is perhaps TRBD1 (5 bases). V was clipped by 3 bases and J by 0 bases, with 8 bases between them. The CDR3 is made up of 13 amino acids. Germline V CDR1 and CDR2: SQVTM, ANQGSEA.

This clonotype has at least ten counts. The chain employs TRBV7-8 and TRBJ1-5; tentatively, D is TRBD1 (5 bases). CDR3 length equals 14 residues. Germline V gene lookup returns CDR1 SGHVS and CDR2 FQNEAQ. Trimming cost V 1 base and J 1 base, with 5 bases left between them. Written as DNA, the CDR3 is TGTGCCAGCAGCTTAGGACAGAGCAATCAGCCCCAGCATTTT. This sequence encodes CASSLGQSNQPQHF.

Points on this clonotype: Since a much larger clone is just one base distant, this may be a read error. The chain has TRBV12-3 or TRBV12-4 and TRBJ2-5, with a tentative D call TRBD2 (6 bases). Deletions cut 5 bases from V and 7 bases from J, with 11 bases between. The CDR3 spans 12 residues. CDR3 residues: CASSTIGGTQYF. The CDR3 nucleotides read TGTGCCAGCAGTACTATCGGGGGGACCCAGTACTTC.

This clonotype was detected ten times or more. The chain links TRBV20-1 to TRBJ2-7, with D possibly called TRBD1 or TRBD2 (5 bases each). The CDR3 contains 12 residues. Germline V lookup: CDR1 DFQATT, CDR2 SNEGSKA (reference sequence). CDR3 loop: CSVRGDGYEQYF. The CDR3 nucleotides are TGCAGCGTGAGGGGAGACGGCTACGAGCAGTACTTC.